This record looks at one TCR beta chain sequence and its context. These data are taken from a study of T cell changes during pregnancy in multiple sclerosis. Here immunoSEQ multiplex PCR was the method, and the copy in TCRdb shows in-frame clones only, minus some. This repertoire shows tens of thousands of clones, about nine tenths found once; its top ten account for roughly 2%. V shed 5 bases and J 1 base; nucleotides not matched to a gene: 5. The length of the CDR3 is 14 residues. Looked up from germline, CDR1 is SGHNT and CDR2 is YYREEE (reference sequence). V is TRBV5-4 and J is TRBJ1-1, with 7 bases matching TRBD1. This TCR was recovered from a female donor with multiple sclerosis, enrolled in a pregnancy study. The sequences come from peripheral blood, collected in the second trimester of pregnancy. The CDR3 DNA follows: TGTGCCAGCAGTTATGACAGGGCGAACACTGAAGCTTTCTTT. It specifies CASSYDRANTEAFF.